The entry below gives a single T cell receptor beta chain sequence along with its context. No antigen is known for it. Vbeta (60) and Jbeta (13) primers were used in the PCR. Data came from immunoSEQ multiplex PCR; TCRdb stores just in-frame clones and leaves some out. The sample lists about 98,000 clones, around 80% occurring once. Trimming removed 4 bases at V and 4 bases at J, with 10 bases between. The CDR3 is 13 residues long. Germline V gene sequence: CDR1 SGHDN, CDR2 FVKESK. The data were taken from a study of cytomegalovirus exposure and HLA in healthy donors. General study results and limits: A later analysis revealed that TCR association rates differed between HLA loci, peaking at DRB1 and bottoming out at HLA-C. Several top significant clusters appeared, in a later analysis, to be linked to common viral pathogens. Most CMV-associated TCR beta chains were later found to appear HLA-restricted.

Input material: PBMCs. This receptor was identified in a man aged 18 to 30 in good health and CMV-seropositive. The J gene is TRBJ1-1, the V gene TRBV14; a weak D match, TRBD1 (5 bases). The CDR3 sequence is CASSPQGSTEAFF. The CDR3 coding sequence is TGTGCCAGCAGCCCTCAGGGAAGCACTGAAGCTTTCTTT.